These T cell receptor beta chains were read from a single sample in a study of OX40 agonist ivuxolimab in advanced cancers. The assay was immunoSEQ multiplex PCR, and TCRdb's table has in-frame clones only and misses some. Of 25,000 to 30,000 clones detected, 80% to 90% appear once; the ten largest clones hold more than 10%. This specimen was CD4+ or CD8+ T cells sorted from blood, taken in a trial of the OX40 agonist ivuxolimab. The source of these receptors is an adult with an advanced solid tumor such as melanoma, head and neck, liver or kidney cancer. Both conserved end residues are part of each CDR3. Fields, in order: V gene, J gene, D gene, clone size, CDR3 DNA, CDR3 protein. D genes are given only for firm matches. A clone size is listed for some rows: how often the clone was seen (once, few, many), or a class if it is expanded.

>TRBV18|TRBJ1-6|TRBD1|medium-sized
TGTGCCAGCTCACCACAGAGGGCCCGGACAGGATATAATTCACCCCTCCACTTT
CASSPQRARTGYNSPLHF
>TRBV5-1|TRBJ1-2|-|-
TGCGCCAGCAGCTTGGGGGGAGGCGGCTACACCTTC
CASSLGGGGYTF
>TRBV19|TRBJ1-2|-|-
TGTGCCAGTAGTGACCAGCTAAACTATGGCTACACCTTC
CASSDQLNYGYTF
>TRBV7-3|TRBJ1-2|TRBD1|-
TGTGCCAGCAGCTTAGGAGGACAGGGGGGCTACACCTTC
CASSLGGQGGYTF
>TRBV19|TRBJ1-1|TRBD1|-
TGTGCCAGTACCCCAGGGACAGCGAACACTGAAGCTTTCTTT
CASTPGTANTEAFF
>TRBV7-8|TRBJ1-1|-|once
TGTGCCAGCAGCACCCGGGGGGCAGGGGCCACTGAAGCTTTCTTT
CASSTRGAGATEAFF
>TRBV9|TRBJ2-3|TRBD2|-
TGTGCCAGCAGCGTGGGTACCGGGGGGGCCGGAGATACGCAGTATTTT
CASSVGTGGAGDTQYF
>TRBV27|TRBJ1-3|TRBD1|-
TGTGCCAGCAGCAGGGGGGGCGGTGGAAACACCATATATTTT
CASSRGGGGNTIYF
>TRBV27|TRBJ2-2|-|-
TGTGCCAGCAGTTTTGTTTTCGGGGAGCTGTTTTTT
CASSFVFGELFF
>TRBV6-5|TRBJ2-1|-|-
TGTGCCAGCAGTTACGGGAATGAGCAGTTCTTC
CASSYGNEQFF
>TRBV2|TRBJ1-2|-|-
TGTGCCAGCATCCGCTTGGACTATGGCTACACCTTC
CASIRLDYGYTF
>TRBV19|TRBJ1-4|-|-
TGTGCCAGTCGGGTTGGAACTAATGAAAAACTGTTTTTT
CASRVGTNEKLFF
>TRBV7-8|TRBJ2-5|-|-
TGTGCCAGCAGCTCGTACCAAGAGACCCAGTACTTC
CASSSYQETQYF
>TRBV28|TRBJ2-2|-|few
TGTGCCAGCAGTCCCGGGATCACCGGGGAGCTGTTTTTT
CASSPGITGELFF
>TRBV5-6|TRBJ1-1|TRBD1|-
TGTGCCAGCAGCTTGTGGGGGACAGGGAACACTGAAGCTTTCTTT
CASSLWGTGNTEAFF
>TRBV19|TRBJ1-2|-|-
TGTGCCAGTAGGCCCACGGGGTCCCTCTATGGCTACACCTTC
CASRPTGSLYGYTF
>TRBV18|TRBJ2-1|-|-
TGTGCCAGCTCACCGGGCCGCGGGGCCTACAATGAGCAGTTCTTC
CASSPGRGAYNEQFF
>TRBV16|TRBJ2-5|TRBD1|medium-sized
TGTGCCAGCAGCCATGGGACAGGGTCGCAAGAGACCCAGTACTTC
CASSHGTGSQETQYF
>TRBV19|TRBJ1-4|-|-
TGTGCCAGTACCGGACACCAAACTAATGAAAAACTGTTTTTT
CASTGHQTNEKLFF
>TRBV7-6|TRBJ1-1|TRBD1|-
TGTGCCAGCAGCTTGGGAACAGGGGCGAACACTGAAGCTTTCTTT
CASSLGTGANTEAFF
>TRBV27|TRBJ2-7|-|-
TGTGCCAGCAGTCCCCCAGGCTCCTACGAGCAGTACTTC
CASSPPGSYEQYF
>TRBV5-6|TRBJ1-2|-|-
TGTGCCAGCAGCTGGTGGACCGCGAACTATGGCTACACCTTC
CASSWWTANYGYTF
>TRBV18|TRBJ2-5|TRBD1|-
TGTGCCAGCTCGTCGGGACAGGGGGGAGAGACCCAGTACTTC
CASSSGQGGETQYF
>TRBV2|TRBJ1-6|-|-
TGTGCCAGATTGGACAGCCTCAATTCACCCCTCCACTTT
CARLDSLNSPLHF
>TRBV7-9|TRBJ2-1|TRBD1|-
TGTGCCAGCGCTCTCCGGGGGACAGGGGTTCACAATGAGCAGTTCTTC
CASALRGTGVHNEQFF
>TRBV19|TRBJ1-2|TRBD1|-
TGTGCCAGTAGTATATTTAGGGTCAGGGGGCTGTATGGCTACACCTTC
CASSIFRVRGLYGYTF
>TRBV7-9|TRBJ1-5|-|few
TGTGCCAGCAGCTTAGACCGACGGCCCCAGCATTTT
CASSLDRRPQHF
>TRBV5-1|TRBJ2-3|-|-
TGCGCCAGCAGCTTCACAGATACGCAGTATTTT
CASSFTDTQYF